One and the same sample provided the 28 T cell receptor beta chains below, sequenced in a study of T cells in Graves' hyperthyroidism and ophthalmopathy. Amplification yielded TCR beta CDR3 regions, with RNA transcripts as the source. Using the HTBI primer set, a first-round RT-PCR was run on the TCR CDR3. TCRdb analysed the multiplex PCR reads with MiXCR anew, one entry per CDR3 protein. The data show 550,000 to 700,000 distinct CDR3 sequences, with around 46% seen just once and around a fifth held by the top ten. The sequenced material came from peripheral blood or thyroid tissue (not recorded which). The receptors originated from an adult woman with Graves' disease, either hyperthyroidism or ophthalmopathy (not recorded which).

This clonotype came up many times. V and J are TRBV2 and TRBJ2-5, with 11 bases fitting TRBD2. The junction had 14 bases not matched to a gene; V was cut back by 6 bases and J by 5 bases. The germline V gene has CDR1 SNHLY and CDR2 FYNNEI. The CDR3 consists of 17 residues. CDR3 residues: CASRRGTSGFGDETQYF. The CDR3, as DNA: TGTGCCAGCAGACGCGGGACTAGCGGTTTCGGTGACGAGACCCAGTACTTC.

This rearrangement joins TRBV29-1 to TRBJ1-2; 11 nucleotides agree with TRBD1. Germline V gene sequence: CDR1 SQVTM, CDR2 ANQGSEA. The CDR3 extends over 16 amino acids. V dropped 6 bases and J dropped 3; count of bases not matched to a gene: 12. CDR3 nucleotide sequence: TGCAGCGTACCCTCCTCGGGACAGGGGGGGGACTATGGCTACACCTTC. Its protein product is CSVPSSGQGGDYGYTF.

This clonotype was observed at least ten times. The rearrangement joins TRBV2 to TRBJ2-2, with D possibly called TRBD1 or TRBD2 (5 bases each). Germline assignment: CDR1 SNHLY and CDR2 FYNNEI. CDR3 length equals 15 residues. V was cut by 6 bases and J by 1 base, with 12 bases left in between. The CDR3 sequence: CASRAGTQNTGELFF. CDR3 in DNA: TGTGCCAGCAGAGCCGGGACCCAGAACACCGGGGAGCTGTTTTTT.

This clonotype was seen at least ten times. This chain links TRBV11-2 with TRBJ2-7; 15 positions agree with TRBD2. Germline assignment: CDR1 SGHAT and CDR2 FQNNGV. Trimming cost V 3 bases and J 4 bases; bases outside gene matches: 4. CDR3 length equals 16 residues. The CDR3 bases are TGTGCCAGCAGCTTCCGGACTAGCGGGAGGGGGTACGAGCAGTACTTC. The encoded protein is CASSFRTSGRGYEQYF.

The chain uses TRBV2 and TRBJ1-6; 11 bases match TRBD1. CDR3 length: 16 amino acids. CDR1 and CDR2 (germline): SNHLY, FYNNEI. Trimming removed 2 bases from V and 7 bases from J; junction bases left unmatched: 4. CDR3 DNA: TGTGCCAGCAGTGAATATGGGACAGGGGGGAATTCACCCCTCCACTTT. It is translated as CASSEYGTGGNSPLHF. Supplemented by reference TRBV2 and TRBJ1-6, the full variable domain reads EPEVTQTPSHQVTQMGQEVILRCVPISNHLYFYWYRQILGQKVEFLVSFYNNEISEKSEIFDDQFSVERPDGSNFTLKIRSTKLEDSAMYFCASSEYGTGGNSPLHFGNGTRLTVT.

The chain combines TRBV9 with TRBJ1-4; D possibly corresponds to TRBD1 (5 bases). This CDR3 comprises 15 residues. V gave up 0 bases and J gave up 5 bases, with 11 bases separating them. Germline CDR1 reads SGDLS; CDR2 reads YYNGEE. Here the CDR3 reads CASSVGRDGNEKLFF. The CDR3 DNA reads TGTGCCAGCAGCGTAGGACGGGACGGCAATGAAAAACTGTTTTTT.

This clonotype was observed at least ten times. The chain combines TRBV20-1 with TRBJ1-1; the D is unclear. This CDR3 is 14 amino acids long. V gave up 1 base and J gave up 0 bases, with 9 bases separating them. The germline V gene encodes CDR1 DFQATT and CDR2 SNEGSKA (reference sequence). CDR3 region: CSARVPSVNTEAFF. The DNA for the CDR3 is TGCAGTGCTAGAGTGCCTTCAGTGAACACTGAAGCTTTCTTT.

In this sample, this clonotype turned up many times. The J gene is TRBJ1-6, the V gene TRBV14, with no clear D. The CDR3 has 13 amino acids. CDR1 and CDR2 (germline): SGHDN, FVKESK. The V and J ends lost 1 base and 6 bases respectively, with 4 bases between them. The CDR3 DNA reads TGTGCCAGCAGCCAAGTTTTTAATTCACCCCTCCACTTT. It yields the protein CASSQVFNSPLHF. Based on the CDR3 plus reference TRBV14 and TRBJ1-6, the full variable domain is EAGVTQFPSHSVIEKGQTVTLRCDPISGHDNLYWYRRVMGKEIKFLLHFVKESKQDESGMPNNRFLAERTGGTYSTLKVQPAELEDSGVYFCASSQVFNSPLHFGNGTRLTVT.

This clonotype was recorded a few times. This sequence joins TRBV12-3 or TRBV12-4 and TRBJ2-2; TRBD1 agrees at 7 bases. Unmatched junction bases numbered 12, after V lost 1 base and J lost 1 base. This CDR3 contains 19 residues. The CDR3 region is CASSLEGPWGQKNTGELFF. Here the CDR3 DNA reads TGTGCCAGCAGTTTAGAAGGACCTTGGGGACAGAAGAACACCGGGGAGCTGTTTTTT.

This clonotype was counted ten times or more. The rearrangement uses TRBV9 and TRBJ1-1; D gene uncertain. The CDR3 sequence is 14 residues long. The germline gives CDR1 SGDLS, CDR2 YYNGEE. V lost 0 bases and J lost 1, with 7 bases in between. CDR3 amino acids: CASSVATANTEAFF. As DNA, the CDR3 is TGTGCCAGCAGCGTAGCTACAGCGAACACTGAAGCTTTCTTT.

The rearrangement links TRBV11-2 to TRBJ1-3; 9 bases match TRBD1. With 1 base clipped from V and 0 bases from J, the junction kept 1 base outside the gene matches. Germline assignment: CDR1 SGHAT and CDR2 FQNNGV. The CDR3 totals 16 residues. The CDR3 here is CASSLAGQGSGNTIYF. The DNA for the CDR3 is TGTGCCAGCAGCTTAGCGGGACAGGGCTCTGGAAACACCATATATTTT.

The rearrangement links TRBV14 to TRBJ1-4, with unresolved D. Per the germline V gene, CDR1 is SGHDN and CDR2 is FVKESK. CDR3 size: 14 residues. Trimming took off 1 base at V and 6 bases at J, with 9 bases between the two ends. The CDR3: CASSQVGGYEKLFF. CDR3 coding DNA: TGTGCCAGCAGCCAAGTCGGAGGATATGAAAAACTGTTTTTT.

At least ten counts were recorded for this clonotype. The chain employs TRBV24-1 and TRBJ2-5, with D perhaps assigned TRBD1 or TRBD2 (6 bases each). This CDR3 is built from 15 residues. V lost 6 bases and J lost 4, with 17 bases in between. The germline V gene encodes CDR1 KGHDR and CDR2 SFDVKD. As DNA, the CDR3 is TGTGCCACCAGTCCGAGGGGGGTATACCGAGAGACCCAGTACTTC. Translated: CATSPRGVYRETQYF.

This clonotype was seen at least ten times. The rearrangement joins TRBV4-2 to TRBJ1-1; D unresolved. The CDR3 has 16 amino acids. With 1 base removed from V and 0 bases from J, the gap between germline ends came to 12 bases. Germline-derived CDR1 and CDR2 are LGHNA and YNFKEQ. The CDR3 loop is CASSQGSDGMNTEAFF. In DNA form, the CDR3 reads TGTGCCAGCAGCCAAGGTTCGGACGGAATGAACACTGAAGCTTTCTTT.

The chain links TRBV7-8 to TRBJ2-5; D remains ambiguous. V dropped 2 bases and J dropped 5 bases, with 12 bases sitting between them. Germline values: CDR1 SGHVS, CDR2 FQNEAQ. This CDR3 is 14 amino acids long. The CDR3 protein is CASSLSGLWETQYF. CDR3 nucleotide sequence: TGTGCCAGCAGCTTATCGGGCCTTTGGGAGACCCAGTACTTC.

A remark on this clonotype: With a much larger clone just one base away, this may be a read error. The gene calls are TRBV10-3 and TRBJ2-5; a possible D gene is TRBD1 (6 bases). The germline gives CDR1 ENHRY, CDR2 SYGVKD. This CDR3 is 14 amino acids long. Trimming shortened V by 2 bases and J by 3 bases, and 10 bases separated the two germline ends. The CDR3 DNA sequence: TGTGCCATCAGTGAGGAGGGGGTGGAAGAGACCCAGTACTTC. Translating gives CAISEEGVEETQYF.

This clonotype was recorded many times. This rearrangement joins TRBV2 to TRBJ1-1, with 8 bases that match TRBD1. CDR3 size: 14 residues. Germline values: CDR1 SNHLY, CDR2 FYNNEI. The junction had 8 bases not matched to a gene; V was cut back by 6 bases and J by 5 bases. CDR3 in DNA: TGTGCCAGCAGGGGGCAGGGGGCAGGGACTGAAGCTTTCTTT. As protein: CASRGQGAGTEAFF.

This clonotype was seen a handful of times. This chain connects TRBV20-1 to TRBJ1-2, with 8 positions matching TRBD1. The V and J ends lost 6 bases and 6 bases, in that order; junction bases with no gene match: 18. The CDR3 is 16 residues long. Germline values: CDR1 DFQATT, CDR2 SNEGSKA (reference sequence). Here the CDR3 reads CSASRASPGGKDGYTF. The CDR3 DNA follows: TGCAGTGCGTCCCGCGCCTCGCCAGGGGGCAAAGATGGCTACACCTTC.

Many counts were recorded for this clonotype. This chain uses TRBV5-1 with TRBJ1-1; a weak D match, TRBD1 (5 bases). The V end was cut by 0 bases, the J end by 1 base, with 13 bases between. Germline assignment: CDR1 SGHRS and CDR2 YFSETQ. CDR3 size: 16 residues. CDR3 residues: CASSLAPGGTNTEAFF. The DNA for the CDR3 is TGCGCCAGCAGCTTGGCCCCCGGGGGGACGAACACTGAAGCTTTCTTT. Full variable domain (missing parts from reference TRBV5-1 and TRBJ1-1): KAGVTQTPRYLIKTRGQQVTLSCSPISGHRSVSWYQQTPGQGLQFLFEYFSETQRNKGNFPGRFSGRQFSNSRSEMNVSTLELGDSALYLCASSLAPGGTNTEAFFGQGTRLTVV.

The table lists this clonotype with many counts. The rearrangement links TRBV5-1 to TRBJ1-1; no reliable D call. The CDR3 totals 14 residues. V was trimmed by 8 bases and J by 3 bases, leaving 17 bases between them. Germline V lookup: CDR1 SGHRS, CDR2 YFSETQ. CDR3 nucleotide sequence: TGCGCCAGTGGTCTTTTCGGCATGGACACTGAAGCTTTCTTT. Its protein product is CASGLFGMDTEAFF.

The gene calls are TRBV29-1 and TRBJ2-3, with a tentative D call TRBD1 (6 bases). The length of the CDR3 is 15 residues. Trimming pared 1 base from V and 3 bases from J, leaving 14 bases between. Germline CDR1 is SQVTM and CDR2 is ANQGSEA. CDR3 in amino acids: CSVEGAGDGTDTQYF. The CDR3 DNA reads as TGCAGCGTTGAAGGAGCAGGGGATGGGACAGATACGCAGTATTTT.

This clonotype was recorded many times. The chain is built from TRBV19 and TRBJ1-2; D may be TRBD1 (5 bases). Trimming shortened V by 8 bases and J by 8 bases, and 18 bases separated the two germline ends. CDR1 and CDR2 from the germline V gene are LNHDA and SQIVND (reference sequence). The CDR3 sequence is 13 residues long. The CDR3 DNA is TGTGCCAGTCGCCTCGACAGTCAAATCGGCTACACCTTC. This gives the protein CASRLDSQIGYTF.

The rearrangement links TRBV29-1 to TRBJ2-6; the D is unclear. The germline V gene encodes CDR1 SQVTM and CDR2 ANQGSEA. This CDR3 spans 17 amino acids. Trimming stripped 4 bases from V and 0 bases from J, with 16 bases between. CDR3 nucleotides: TGCAGCGTTGCGGGCGGAATACAGCGCTCTGGGGCCAACGTCCTGACTTTC. This encodes CSVAGGIQRSGANVLTF. The full variable domain, its missing parts supplied by reference TRBV29-1 and TRBJ2-6, is SAVISQKPSRDICQRGTSLTIQCQVDSQVTMMFWYRQQPGQSLTLIATANQGSEATYESGFVIDKFPISRPNLTFSTLTVSNMSPEDSSIYLCSVAGGIQRSGANVLTFGAGSRLTVL.

The chain combines TRBV3-1 with TRBJ1-4; TRBD1 aligns across 8 bases. J was trimmed by 14 bases and V by 1 base; bases with no gene match: 9. The CDR3 sequence is 14 residues long. Germline-derived CDR1 and CDR2 are LGHDT and YNNKEL (reference sequence). The CDR3 DNA is TGTGCCAGCAGCCAAGTTGCGGGGGACAGGCACCTGTTTTTT. It specifies CASSQVAGDRHLFF.

This rearrangement joins TRBV12-3 or TRBV12-4 to TRBJ2-7; TRBD2 matches 10 bases. The CDR3 length is 12 residues. Unmatched junction bases numbered 6, after V lost 5 bases and J lost 11 bases. For the CDR3, the DNA is TGTGCCAGCAGTCCAGCGGGAGGGCCAAAGTACTTC. It yields the protein CASSPAGGPKYF.

The genes are TRBV6-1 and TRBJ2-7; the D gene is possibly TRBD2 (6 bases). Germline V gives CDR1 MNHNS, CDR2 SASEGT. The CDR3 runs to 16 residues. V gave up 3 bases and J gave up 7 bases, with 22 bases separating them. The CDR3 coding sequence is TGTGCCAGCAGTGAGGCCCCGGGCGGGACCCTTGAGGAGCAGTACTTC. It is translated as CASSEAPGGTLEEQYF.

This sequence joins TRBV10-3 and TRBJ1-6; tentatively, D is TRBD1 (6 bases). Germline V lookup: CDR1 ENHRY, CDR2 SYGVKD. Trimming left V 4 bases short and J 7 bases short, with 20 bases between. The CDR3 runs 17 residues. The CDR3 nucleotides read TGTGCCATCAGTGGGACAGTAACAGGGATGCACAATTCACCCCTCCACTTT. Translating gives CAISGTVTGMHNSPLHF.

The sample holds many counts of this clonotype. This rearrangement joins TRBV5-1 to TRBJ1-1; unclear D gene. Germline CDR1 is SGHRS and CDR2 is YFSETQ. The V end lost 0 bases, the J end lost 2 bases, and 8 bases lay between the germline ends. CDR3 length equals 14 residues. The CDR3: CASSLGTINTEAFF. CDR3 bases: TGCGCCAGCAGCTTGGGAACAATAAACACTGAAGCTTTCTTT.